Listed here are 26 T cell receptor beta chains from one sample, sequenced in a study of cytomegalovirus exposure and HLA in healthy donors. Researchers ran the PCR with 60 Vbeta and 13 Jbeta primers. The repertoire was sequenced with immunoSEQ multiplex PCR; TCRdb's copy has only in-frame clones and lacks some. The table lists around 130,000 clones, around three quarters of them singletons. Sequencing was carried out using PBMCs. The receptors come from a man younger than 45 in good health and CMV-seronegative.

This chain's CDR3 is CASSLGIEGDEQYF. CDR3 in DNA: TGTGCCAGCAGCCTGGGAATAGAGGGGGACGAGCAGTACTTC. V gene TRBV7-9 combines with J gene TRBJ2-7; a possible D gene is TRBD1 (6 bases). The CDR3 spans 14 residues. Germline values: CDR1 SEHNR, CDR2 FQNEAQ (reference sequence). Trimming removed 5 bases from V and 5 bases from J, with 16 bases in between.

The rearrangement joins TRBV29-1 to TRBJ2-3; the match to TRBD2 covers 7 bases. The CDR3 loop spans 15 amino acids. The germline V gene has CDR1 SQVTM and CDR2 ANQGSEA. V shed 4 bases and J 3 bases; nucleotides not matched to a gene: 10. In DNA, the CDR3 is TGCAGCGTTGGACGGGCAACCGGGAGGACAGATACGCAGTATTTT. Its translation: CSVGRATGRTDTQYF.

The chain has TRBV27 and TRBJ1-1; D is uncertain. V shed 9 bases and J shed 1 base, with 15 bases lying between them. CDR3 length: 14 amino acids. Germline CDR1 MNHEY, CDR2 SMNVEV (reference sequence). The CDR3 sequence: CARPFGLSNTEAFF. CDR3 coding DNA: TGTGCCAGGCCATTTGGACTTTCGAACACTGAAGCTTTCTTT.

This clone has just a few counts. This chain joins TRBV5-1 and TRBJ1-2, with D possibly being TRBD1 (6 bases). Germline V gene data show CDR1 as SGHRS and CDR2 as YFSETQ. The CDR3 has 14 residues. The V gene lost 0 bases and the J gene lost 2 bases, with 8 bases spanning the gap. The CDR3 nucleotides are TGCGCCAGCAGCTTGGCCGGACAGAACTATGGCTACACCTTC. It yields the protein CASSLAGQNYGYTF.

This clone has only a few counts. This sequence joins TRBV7-2 and TRBJ2-2, with a possible D match to TRBD2 (5 bases). Germline values: CDR1 SGHTA, CDR2 FQGNSA. The CDR3 is 15 residues long. V dropped 5 bases and J dropped 4 bases, with 14 bases sitting between them. CDR3 in amino acids: CASSQRAAFTGELFF. The CDR3 DNA sequence: TGTGCCAGCAGCCAAAGAGCGGCTTTCACCGGGGAGCTGTTTTTT.

This CDR3 reads CASSARGIGDEQFF. CDR3 bases: TGTGCCAGCAGTGCCCGGGGAATTGGGGATGAGCAGTTCTTC. This chain connects TRBV25-1 to TRBJ2-1; tentative D call: TRBD2 (5 bases). Germline values: CDR1 MGHDK, CDR2 SYGVNS. Trimming removed 4 bases from V and 8 bases from J, with 15 bases in between. The length of the CDR3 is 14 residues.

The V gene is TRBV5-1, the J gene TRBJ2-5; TRBD2 is a possible D gene (5 bases). The germline V gene encodes CDR1 SGHRS and CDR2 YFSETQ. V gave up 4 bases and J gave up 1 base, with 20 bases separating them. The CDR3 spans 17 residues. CDR3 in DNA: TGCGCCAGCAGCGGATGGGAGTCGGCGACGTTCCAAGAGACCCAGTACTTC. Its protein product is CASSGWESATFQETQYF.

The chain links TRBV2 to TRBJ2-1, with TRBD2 matching over 9 bases. Germline V gene lookup returns CDR1 SNHLY and CDR2 FYNNEI. This CDR3 contains 14 residues. The V segment lost 4 bases and the J segment 9 bases; nucleotides outside the gene matches: 7. The CDR3 is CASSVTSGLGEQFF. CDR3 nucleotides: TGTGCCAGCAGTGTAACTAGCGGGCTAGGTGAGCAGTTCTTC.

V gene TRBV5-5 combines with J gene TRBJ2-3, with 9 bases identical to TRBD1. V was pared by 0 bases and J by 1 base, with 6 bases of the junction left unmatched. Germline values: CDR1 SGHKS, CDR2 YYEKEE (reference sequence). The CDR3 extends over 17 amino acids. The CDR3 protein is CASSLGTGGGRTDTQYF. DNA of the CDR3: TGTGCCAGCAGCTTGGGCACAGGGGGCGGGCGCACAGATACGCAGTATTTT. Variable domain in full (rest from reference TRBV5-5 and TRBJ2-3): DAGVTQSPTHLIKTRGQQVTLRCSPISGHKSVSWYQQVLGQGPQFIFQYYEKEERGRGNFPDRFSARQFPNYSSELNVNALLLGDSALYLCASSLGTGGGRTDTQYFGPGTRLTVL.

V and J are TRBV7-2 and TRBJ2-3, with 7 bases aligning to TRBD1. Per germline, CDR1 SGHTA and CDR2 FQGNSA. This CDR3 has 14 amino acids. Trimming took 5 bases from V and 1 from J; bases not matched to a gene: 3. The CDR3 region is CASSQGQRTDTQYF. The DNA of the CDR3 is TGTGCCAGCAGCCAGGGACAGCGCACAGATACGCAGTATTTT.

V usage is TRBV2 and J usage is TRBJ1-2, with 11 bases identical to TRBD1. The ends lost 6 bases at V and 8 bases at J; junction bases unmatched: 8. Germline CDR1 is SNHLY and CDR2 is FYNNEI. This CDR3 contains 14 residues. DNA for the CDR3: TGTGCCAGCAGCAGGGACAGGGGGAAGAGGGGCTACACCTTC. It translates to CASSRDRGKRGYTF.

This chain links TRBV6-6 with TRBJ2-7; TRBD2 matches at 10 bases. The CDR3 spans 16 residues. Looked up from germline, CDR1 is MNHNY and CDR2 is SVGAGI (reference sequence). The J segment lost 0 bases and the V segment lost 4 bases, leaving 6 bases of the junction unmatched. CDR3 sequence: CASSSLGTSDSYEQYF. The CDR3 DNA sequence: TGTGCCAGCAGTTCGCTAGGGACTAGCGACTCCTACGAGCAGTACTTC.

This clone was seen a handful of times. This rearrangement joins TRBV6-1 to TRBJ2-5; D uncertain. The last part of the DNA fits TRBJ2-7 better; the J call may be wrong. The CDR3 covers 14 residues. Germline V CDR1 and CDR2: MNHNS, SASEGT. The CDR3: CASSSEFISYEQYF. DNA of the CDR3: TGTGCCAGCAGCTCCGAGTTCATTTCCTACGAGCAGTACTTC.

The J gene is TRBJ1-4, the V gene TRBV28; D unclear. The germline V gene encodes CDR1 MDHEN and CDR2 SYDVKM. This CDR3 spans 15 amino acids. V was clipped by 3 bases and J by 8 bases, with 16 bases between them. CDR3 nucleotide sequence: TGTGCCAGCAGTTTTTGGTCAGAGGGAGGAGAAAAACTGTTTTTT. Residues: CASSFWSEGGEKLFF. The variable domain in full, with the rest retrieved from reference TRBV28 and TRBJ1-4, is DVKVTQSSRYLVKRTGEKVFLECVQDMDHENMFWYRQDPGLGLRLIYFSYDVKMKEKGDIPEGYSVSREKKERFSLILESASTNQTSMYLCASSFWSEGGEKLFFGSGTQLSVL.

The chain joins TRBV6-5 to TRBJ2-5; maybe TRBD2 (6 bases). The tail of the sequence fits TRBJ2-7 better, so the J call may be wrong. This CDR3 has 14 amino acids. Germline V gene sequence: CDR1 MNHEY, CDR2 SVGAGI. As DNA, the CDR3 is TGTGCCAGCAGCCCAGGGACTTTCTCCTACGAGCAGTACTTC. Residues: CASSPGTFSYEQYF.

V usage is TRBV6-5 and J usage is TRBJ2-1, with TRBD2 identical over 7 bases. There are 12 residues in the CDR3. J gave up 15 bases and V 4 bases, and 9 bases lay outside the gene matches. The germline CDR1 and CDR2 sequences are MNHEY and SVGAGI. CDR3 DNA: TGTGCCAGCAGTTCCGGACTGGGGGAGGGGTTCTTC. This sequence encodes CASSSGLGEGFF.

The chain couples TRBV28 to TRBJ1-1; TRBD1 matches 7 bases. Germline values: CDR1 MDHEN, CDR2 SYDVKM. Losses at the gene ends were 5 bases for V and 1 base for J; bases not matched to a gene: 7. The CDR3 loop spans 15 amino acids. CDR3 bases: TGTGCCAGCAGTAGGGGACAGAGCCGGAACACTGAAGCTTTCTTT. This codes for CASSRGQSRNTEAFF.

The chain carries TRBV28 and TRBJ2-5; 8 bases are a match to TRBD1. V was clipped by 4 bases and J by 4 bases; unmatched bases: 14. The CDR3 covers 17 residues. The germline V gene has CDR1 MDHEN and CDR2 SYDVKM. The CDR3 sequence is CASSSRTGTGGAETQYF. In DNA, the CDR3 is TGTGCCAGCAGTTCGCGCACCGGGACAGGTGGGGCAGAGACCCAGTACTTC. The full variable domain, completed using reference TRBV28 and TRBJ2-5, is DVKVTQSSRYLVKRTGEKVFLECVQDMDHENMFWYRQDPGLGLRLIYFSYDVKMKEKGDIPEGYSVSREKKERFSLILESASTNQTSMYLCASSSRTGTGGAETQYFGPGTRLLVL.

The rearrangement links TRBV2 to TRBJ1-4, with 12 bases that match TRBD1. Per germline, CDR1 SNHLY and CDR2 FYNNEI. Losses at the gene ends were 5 bases for V and 5 bases for J; bases not matched to a gene: 15. CDR3 length equals 19 residues. CDR3 protein: CASSLGTGGGRLQNEKLFF. The CDR3 DNA reads TGTGCCAGCAGTTTGGGGACAGGGGGCGGAAGGTTACAAAATGAAAAACTGTTTTTT.

This clone was found a few times. The CDR3 DNA reads as TGTGCCAGCGCGGAAAGCACAGATACGCAGTATTTT. As protein: CASAESTDTQYF. J is TRBJ2-3 and V is TRBV6-1; no clear D gene. In germline, CDR1 is MNHNS, CDR2 SASEGT. The CDR3 is 12 residues long. V lost 8 bases to trimming and J lost 0 bases, with 6 bases between them.

The chain recombines TRBV7-2 with TRBJ2-5; perhaps TRBD2 as D (6 bases). Trimming pared 6 bases from V and 5 bases from J, leaving 10 bases between. Germline CDR1 reads SGHTA; CDR2 reads FQGNSA. The CDR3 sequence is 12 residues long. The CDR3, as DNA: TGTGCCAGCAGGGGGGGAGGTGAGACCCAGTACTTC. Translated, it gives CASRGGGETQYF.

This clone was observed a single time. The chain carries TRBV25-1 and TRBJ1-6; D gene ambiguous. V gave up 3 bases and J gave up 8 bases, with 17 bases separating them. CDR3 length: 16 amino acids. Germline V CDR1 and CDR2: MGHDK, SYGVNS. The CDR3 loop reads CASSDSAHGVDSPLHF. The DNA for the CDR3 is TGTGCCAGCAGTGATAGTGCCCACGGTGTTGATTCACCCCTCCACTTT.

This clone was detected only once. The J gene is TRBJ2-2, the V gene TRBV25-1; 9 bases match TRBD1. Germline V gene data show CDR1 as MGHDK and CDR2 as SYGVNS. V lost 4 bases to trimming and J lost 4 bases; unmatched junction nucleotides: 7. This CDR3 region has 16 residues. The CDR3 nucleotides are TGTGCCAGCAGTGGGCCTACAGGGGGCGGCACCGGGGAGCTGTTTTTT. Translation: CASSGPTGGGTGELFF.

Of note for this clone: Other DNA sequences in the sample encode the same CDR3. This sequence joins TRBV28 and TRBJ2-3; D call uncertain. The length of the CDR3 is 13 residues. V dropped 4 bases and J dropped 0 bases, with 5 bases sitting between them. CDR1 is MDHEN, CDR2 SYDVKM, per germline. DNA of the CDR3: TGTGCCAGCAGTTCCACTAGCACAGATACGCAGTATTTT. This gives the protein CASSSTSTDTQYF.

The rearrangement links TRBV6-1 to TRBJ2-1; TRBD2 aligns across 8 bases. The ends lost 5 bases at V and 0 bases at J; junction bases unmatched: 0. Germline values: CDR1 MNHNS, CDR2 SASEGT. CDR3 size: 14 residues. CDR3 nucleotide sequence: TGTGCCAGCAGTAGCGGGAGCTCCTACAATGAGCAGTTCTTC. This translates into CASSSGSSYNEQFF.

This rearrangement joins TRBV6-1 to TRBJ2-7, with D maybe TRBD1 (6 bases). CDR3 size: 13 residues. V lost 9 bases, J lost 3 bases, and 15 bases lay in between. Germline-derived CDR1 and CDR2 are MNHNS and SASEGT. The CDR3 spells CASSQGYFYEQYF. The CDR3 DNA sequence: TGTGCCAGTTCACAGGGCTACTTCTACGAGCAGTACTTC.